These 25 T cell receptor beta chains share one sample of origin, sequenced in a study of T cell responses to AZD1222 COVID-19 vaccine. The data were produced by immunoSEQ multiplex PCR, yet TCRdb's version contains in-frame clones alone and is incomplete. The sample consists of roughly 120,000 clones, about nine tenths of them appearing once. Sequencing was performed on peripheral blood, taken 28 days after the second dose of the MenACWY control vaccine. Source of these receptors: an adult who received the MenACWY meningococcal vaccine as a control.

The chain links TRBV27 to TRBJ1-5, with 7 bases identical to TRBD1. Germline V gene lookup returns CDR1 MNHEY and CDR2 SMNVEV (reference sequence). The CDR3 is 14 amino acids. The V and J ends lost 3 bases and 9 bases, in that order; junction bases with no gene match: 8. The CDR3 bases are TGTGCCAGCAGTTTCGGGGACAGAGACTCGCCCCAGCATTTT. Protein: CASSFGDRDSPQHF.

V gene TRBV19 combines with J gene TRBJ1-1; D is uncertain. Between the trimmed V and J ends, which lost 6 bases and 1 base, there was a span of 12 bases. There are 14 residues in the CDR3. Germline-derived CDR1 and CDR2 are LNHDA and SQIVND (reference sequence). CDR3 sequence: CASREGRKNTEAFF. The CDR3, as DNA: TGTGCCAGTAGGGAAGGACGGAAGAACACTGAAGCTTTCTTT.

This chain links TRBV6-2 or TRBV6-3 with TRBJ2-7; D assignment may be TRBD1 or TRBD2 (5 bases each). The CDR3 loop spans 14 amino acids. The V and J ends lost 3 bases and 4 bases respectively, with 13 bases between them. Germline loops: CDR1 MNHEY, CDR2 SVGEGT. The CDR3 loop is CASSYPGPGYEQYV. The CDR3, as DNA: TGTGCCAGCAGTTATCCGGGGCCGGGATACGAGCAGTACGTC.

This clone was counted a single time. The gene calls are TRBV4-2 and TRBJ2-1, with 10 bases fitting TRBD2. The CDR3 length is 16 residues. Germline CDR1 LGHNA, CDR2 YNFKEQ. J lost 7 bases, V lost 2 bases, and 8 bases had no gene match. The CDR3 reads CASSQLPSGSVNEQFF. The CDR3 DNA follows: TGTGCCAGCAGCCAATTGCCTAGCGGGAGTGTTAATGAGCAGTTCTTC.

CDR3 in DNA: TGTGCCAGCAGCTTGGGCGGGAGGGGCTTTAGTTCCTACGAGCAGTACTTC. Protein sequence: CASSLGGRGFSSYEQYF. V is TRBV5-4 and J is TRBJ2-7, with 9 bases aligning to TRBD2. The CDR3 is made up of 17 amino acids. The germline V gene encodes CDR1 SGHNT and CDR2 YYREEE (reference sequence). With V trimmed by 0 bases and J by 1 base, 8 bases remained unmatched.

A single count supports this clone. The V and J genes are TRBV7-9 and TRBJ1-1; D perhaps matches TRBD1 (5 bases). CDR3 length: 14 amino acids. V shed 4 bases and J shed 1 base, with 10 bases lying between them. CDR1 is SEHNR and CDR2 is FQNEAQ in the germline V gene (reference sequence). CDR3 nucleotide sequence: TGTGCCAGCAGCTCTTACACAGGGAACACTGAAGCTTTCTTT. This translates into CASSSYTGNTEAFF.

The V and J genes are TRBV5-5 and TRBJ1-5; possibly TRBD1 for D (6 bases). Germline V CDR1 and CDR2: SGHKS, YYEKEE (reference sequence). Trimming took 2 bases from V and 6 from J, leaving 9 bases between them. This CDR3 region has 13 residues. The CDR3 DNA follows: TGTGCCAGCAGCTTCCAGGGGCTTCAGCCCCAGCATTTT. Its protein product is CASSFQGLQPQHF.

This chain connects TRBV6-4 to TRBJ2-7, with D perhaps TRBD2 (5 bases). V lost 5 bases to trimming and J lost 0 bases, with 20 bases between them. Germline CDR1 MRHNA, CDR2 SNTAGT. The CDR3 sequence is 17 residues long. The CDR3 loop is CASSYESRLAVSYEQYF. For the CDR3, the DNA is TGTGCCAGCAGTTACGAATCCCGTCTAGCAGTCTCCTACGAGCAGTACTTC.

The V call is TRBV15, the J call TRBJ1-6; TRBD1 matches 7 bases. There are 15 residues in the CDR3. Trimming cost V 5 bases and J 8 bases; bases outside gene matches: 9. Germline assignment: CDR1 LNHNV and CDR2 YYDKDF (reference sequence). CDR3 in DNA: TGTGCCACCAGCCCTGGGGACAGACTCTATTCACCCCTCCACTTT. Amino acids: CATSPGDRLYSPLHF.

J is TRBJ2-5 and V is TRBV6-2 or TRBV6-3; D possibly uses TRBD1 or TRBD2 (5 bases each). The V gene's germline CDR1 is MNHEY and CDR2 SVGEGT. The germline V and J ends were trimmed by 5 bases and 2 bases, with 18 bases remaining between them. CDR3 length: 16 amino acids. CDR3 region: CASSRPTGTLQETQYF. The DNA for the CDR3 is TGTGCCAGCAGTCGACCGACCGGGACCTTACAAGAGACCCAGTACTTC.

The CDR3 is CASSTNRDTEAFF. The CDR3 nucleotides are TGTGCCAGCAGCACCAACAGGGACACTGAAGCTTTCTTT. This sequence joins TRBV4-2 and TRBJ1-1; D possibly corresponds to TRBD1 (6 bases). Trimming took 5 bases from V and 3 from J, leaving 10 bases between them. There are 13 residues in the CDR3. Germline V lookup: CDR1 LGHNA, CDR2 YNFKEQ.

CDR3 sequence: CASSLVGRREQFF. DNA for the CDR3: TGTGCCAGCAGTTTAGTGGGTAGGCGCGAGCAGTTCTTC. This chain uses TRBV27 with TRBJ2-1; D gene ambiguous. V was pared by 2 bases and J by 10 bases, with 12 bases between. The CDR3 spans 13 residues. Looked up from germline, CDR1 is MNHEY and CDR2 is SMNVEV (reference sequence).

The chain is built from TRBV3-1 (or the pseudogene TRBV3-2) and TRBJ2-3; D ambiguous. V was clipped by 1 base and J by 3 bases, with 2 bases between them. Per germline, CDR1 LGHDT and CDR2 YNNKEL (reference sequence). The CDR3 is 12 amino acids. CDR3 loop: CASSQVTDTQYF. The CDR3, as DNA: TGTGCCAGCAGCCAAGTAACAGATACGCAGTATTTT.

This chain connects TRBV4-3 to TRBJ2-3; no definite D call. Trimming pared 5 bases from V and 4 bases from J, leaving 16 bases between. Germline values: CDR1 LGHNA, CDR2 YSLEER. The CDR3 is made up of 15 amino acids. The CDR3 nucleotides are TGCGCCAGCAGCGATCTGGACGGTGGATCAGATACGCAGTATTTT. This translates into CASSDLDGGSDTQYF.

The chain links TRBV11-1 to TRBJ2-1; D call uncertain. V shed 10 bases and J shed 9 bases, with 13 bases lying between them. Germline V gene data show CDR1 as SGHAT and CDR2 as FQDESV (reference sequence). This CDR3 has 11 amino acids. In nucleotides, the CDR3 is TGTGCCATCCTCGGCGGCGCTGAGCAGTTCTTC. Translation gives CAILGGAEQFF.

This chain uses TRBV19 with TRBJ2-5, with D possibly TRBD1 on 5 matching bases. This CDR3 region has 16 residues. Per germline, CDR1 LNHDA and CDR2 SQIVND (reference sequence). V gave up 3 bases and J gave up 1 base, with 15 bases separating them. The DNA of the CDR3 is TGTGCCAGTAGTATGGGGCCAGGGCGACCCCAAGAGACCCAGTACTTC. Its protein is CASSMGPGRPQETQYF.

CDR3 DNA: TGTGCCAGCATCACCGGGACAGGGTTTTATGGCGGGGAGCTGTTTTTT. This gives the protein CASITGTGFYGGELFF. This chain uses TRBV6-4 with TRBJ2-2; 9 bases agree with TRBD1. Trimming cost V 7 bases and J 7 bases; bases outside gene matches: 13. CDR3 length: 16 amino acids. The germline CDR1 and CDR2 sequences are MRHNA and SNTAGT.

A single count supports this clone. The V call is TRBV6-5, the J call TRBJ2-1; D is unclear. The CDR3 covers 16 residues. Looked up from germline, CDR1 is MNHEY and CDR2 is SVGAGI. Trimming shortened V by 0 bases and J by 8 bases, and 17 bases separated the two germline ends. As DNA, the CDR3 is TGTGCCAGCAGTTACTCGCAGCGTACGTATTTAGATGAGCAGTTCTTC. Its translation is CASSYSQRTYLDEQFF.

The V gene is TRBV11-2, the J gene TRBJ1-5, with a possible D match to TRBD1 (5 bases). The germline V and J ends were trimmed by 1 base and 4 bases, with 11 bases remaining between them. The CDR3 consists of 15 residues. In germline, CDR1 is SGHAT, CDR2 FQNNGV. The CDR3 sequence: CASSLGSGTNQPQHF. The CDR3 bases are TGTGCCAGCAGCTTAGGATCTGGGACTAATCAGCCCCAGCATTTT.

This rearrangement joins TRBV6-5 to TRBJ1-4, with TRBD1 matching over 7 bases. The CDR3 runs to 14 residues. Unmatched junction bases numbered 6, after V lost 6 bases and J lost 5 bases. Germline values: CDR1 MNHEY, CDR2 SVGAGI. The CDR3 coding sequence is TGTGCCAGCAGCGGACAGGCCGTCAATGAAAAACTGTTTTTT. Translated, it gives CASSGQAVNEKLFF.

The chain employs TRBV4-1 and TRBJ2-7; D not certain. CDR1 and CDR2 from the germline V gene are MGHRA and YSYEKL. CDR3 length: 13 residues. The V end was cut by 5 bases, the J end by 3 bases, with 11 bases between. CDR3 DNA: TGCGCCAGCAGCTTATCTCCTAACTACGAGCAGTACGTC. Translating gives CASSLSPNYEQYV.

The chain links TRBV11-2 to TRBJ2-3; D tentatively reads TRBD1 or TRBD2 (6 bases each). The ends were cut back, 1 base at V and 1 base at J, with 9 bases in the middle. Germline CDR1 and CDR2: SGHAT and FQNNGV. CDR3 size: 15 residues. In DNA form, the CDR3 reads TGTGCCAGCAGCTTAGGGGGGGCCCGCACAGATACGCAGTATTTT. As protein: CASSLGGARTDTQYF. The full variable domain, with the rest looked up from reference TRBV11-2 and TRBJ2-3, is EAGVAQSPRYKIIEKRQSVAFWCNPISGHATLYWYQQILGQGPKLLIQFQNNGVVDDSQLPKDRFSAERLKGVDSTLKIQPAKLEDSAVYLCASSLGGARTDTQYFGPGTRLTVL.

This CDR3 reads CASSEAVGALHF. CDR3 in DNA: TGTGCCAGCAGTGAAGCCGTCGGGGCCCTCCACTTT. The chain carries TRBV6-1 and TRBJ1-6; the D is unclear. V was pared by 0 bases and J by 14 bases, with 8 bases between. The CDR3 consists of 12 residues. Germline V gene sequence: CDR1 MNHNS, CDR2 SASEGT.

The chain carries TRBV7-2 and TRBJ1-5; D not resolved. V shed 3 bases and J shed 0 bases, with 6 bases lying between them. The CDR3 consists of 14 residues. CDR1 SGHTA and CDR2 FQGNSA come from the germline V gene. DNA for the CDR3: TGTGCCAGCAGCTTCCGGGATAGCAATCAGCCCCAGCATTTT. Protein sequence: CASSFRDSNQPQHF.

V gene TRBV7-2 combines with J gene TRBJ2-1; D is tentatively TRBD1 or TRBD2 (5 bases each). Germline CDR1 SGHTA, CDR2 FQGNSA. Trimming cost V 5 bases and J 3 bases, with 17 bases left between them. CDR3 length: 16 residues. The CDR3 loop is CASSPDTGTVYNEQFF. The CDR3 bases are TGTGCCAGCAGCCCTGACACTGGGACGGTCTACAATGAGCAGTTCTTC. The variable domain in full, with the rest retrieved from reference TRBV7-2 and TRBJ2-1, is GAGVSQSPSNKVTEKGKDVELRCDPISGHTALYWYRQSLGQGLEFLIYFQGNSAPDKSGLPSDRFSAERTGGSVSTLTIQRTQQEDSAVYLCASSPDTGTVYNEQFFGPGTRLTVL.